The next 27 T cell receptor beta chains were all read from a single sample in a study of cytomegalovirus exposure and HLA in healthy donors. 13 Jbeta primers and 60 Vbeta primers were used for the PCR. Some clones are missing from TCRdb's copy, which holds only in-frame ones; the method was immunoSEQ multiplex PCR. The sample contains around 150,000 clones, roughly 76% of which appear only once. The sequencing sample was made of PBMCs. These receptors all stem from a woman in her forties or fifties in good health and CMV-seronegative.

This clone has a handful of counts. The junction departs from the called germline gene at one end, perhaps through a read error. In DNA form, the CDR3 reads TGTGCCAGCAGCCAGACGGGAGCGGCCCCGGTCAGCGTGGTCTTC. Translating it yields CASSQTGAAPVSVVF. The chain has TRBV7-2 and TRBJ2-1; D is perhaps TRBD2 (6 bases). The CDR3 is 15 amino acids. Looked up from germline, CDR1 is SGHTA and CDR2 is FQGNSA.

The count of this clone is one. The CDR3 region is CASTLSSGTGELFF. The DNA of the CDR3 is TGTGCCAGCACCCTGAGTAGCGGCACCGGGGAGCTGTTTTTT. The V call is TRBV9, the J call TRBJ2-2; perhaps TRBD2 as D (6 bases). Germline V gives CDR1 SGDLS, CDR2 YYNGEE. The CDR3 runs 14 residues. Trimming cost V 6 bases and J 4 bases, with 13 bases left between them.

This chain links TRBV9 with TRBJ1-4; 7 positions match TRBD1. Germline V gene sequence: CDR1 SGDLS, CDR2 YYNGEE. Losses at the gene ends were 4 bases for V and 4 bases for J; bases not matched to a gene: 7. The length of the CDR3 is 15 residues. CDR3 loop: CASSSQGLGNEKLFF. The CDR3 DNA reads as TGTGCCAGCAGCTCACAGGGGCTTGGTAATGAAAAACTGTTTTTT.

The chain recombines TRBV7-9 with TRBJ2-3; 7 bases fit TRBD2. CDR3 length: 17 amino acids. Germline CDR1 SEHNR, CDR2 FQNEAQ (reference sequence). J was trimmed by 2 bases and V by 0 bases; bases with no gene match: 8. The CDR3 sequence is CASSLAVGGGITDTQYF. The CDR3 coding sequence is TGTGCCAGCAGCTTAGCGGTCGGCGGGGGAATCACAGATACGCAGTATTTT.

The rearrangement joins TRBV30 to TRBJ2-1, with D uncertain. The germline V gene encodes CDR1 GTSNPN and CDR2 SVGIG (reference sequence). The V gene lost 2 bases and the J gene lost 5 bases, with 13 bases spanning the gap. The CDR3 sequence is 14 residues long. The chain's CDR3 is CAWSPPPFHNEQFF. Written as DNA, the CDR3 is TGTGCCTGGAGTCCCCCTCCGTTCCACAATGAGCAGTTCTTC. The full variable domain, rest sourced from reference TRBV30 and TRBJ2-1, is SQTIHQWPATLVQPVGSPLSLECTVEGTSNPNLYWYRQAAGRGLQLLFYSVGIGQISSEVPQNLSASRPQDRQFILSSKKLLLSDSGFYLCAWSPPPFHNEQFFGPGTRLTVL.

In its sample, this clone was seen once. The chain has TRBV18 and TRBJ2-3; 9 bases agree with TRBD1. V shed 3 bases, J shed 3 bases, and the junction held 10 bases outside the gene matches. CDR1 and CDR2 from the germline V gene are KGHSH and LQKENI. CDR3 length equals 17 residues. CDR3 nucleotide sequence: TGTGCCAGCTCACCCCCTCCCGGGACAGGGTCGACAGATACGCAGTATTTT. This translates into CASSPPPGTGSTDTQYF.

The gene calls are TRBV4-3 and TRBJ2-7; 7 bases fit TRBD2. Trimming took 1 base from V and 5 from J; bases not matched to a gene: 8. This CDR3 is 15 amino acids long. The germline CDR1 and CDR2 sequences are LGHNA and YSLEER. The CDR3: CASSQGTGAGNEQYF. CDR3 in DNA: TGCGCCAGCAGCCAAGGGACTGGAGCGGGGAACGAGCAGTACTTC.

The chain is built from TRBV6-5 and TRBJ1-1; D might be TRBD1 (6 bases). CDR1 and CDR2 from the germline V gene are MNHEY and SVGAGI. The V end lost 5 bases, the J end lost 1 base, and 11 bases lay between the germline ends. The CDR3 runs to 14 residues. The CDR3 sequence is CASSRRGQNTEAFF. In DNA form, the CDR3 reads TGTGCCAGCAGTAGACGGGGACAGAACACTGAAGCTTTCTTT.

The chain uses TRBV7-8 and TRBJ2-2; no clear D gene. Germline V gene sequence: CDR1 SGHVS, CDR2 FQNEAQ. Trimming took 8 bases from V and 0 from J, leaving 13 bases between them. The CDR3 sequence is 15 residues long. CDR3 coding DNA: TGTGCCAGCTGTCTTGAGTTTTCGAACACCGGGGAGCTGTTTTTT. Its translation: CASCLEFSNTGELFF.

This clone was seen only once. The chain carries TRBV29-1 and TRBJ1-3; D is possibly TRBD1 (5 bases). Trimming removed 3 bases at V and 1 base at J, with 7 bases between. The germline gives CDR1 SQVTM, CDR2 ANQGSEA. The CDR3 spans 13 residues. Here the CDR3 DNA reads TGCAGCGTTGATGGGGCATCTGGAAACACCATATATTTT. The encoded protein is CSVDGASGNTIYF.

The chain carries TRBV7-2 and TRBJ2-5, with 11 bases identical to TRBD2. Germline V gene sequence: CDR1 SGHTA, CDR2 FQGNSA. The length of the CDR3 is 16 residues. V lost 3 bases, J lost 4 bases, and 7 bases stayed unmatched. The CDR3 spells CASSLASSGGRETQYF. The DNA for the CDR3 is TGTGCCAGCAGCTTGGCATCTAGCGGGGGGCGAGAGACCCAGTACTTC.

The rearrangement links TRBV21-1 to TRBJ2-1; the D call of TRBD2 is as the table states it, not checked on the DNA. TRBV21-1 is flagged as a pseudogene. This CDR3 has 15 residues. The CDR3 sequence is CASNSKSGAYNEQFF. In DNA form, the CDR3 reads TGTGCCAGCAACTCGAAAAGCGGGGCATACAATGAGCAGTTCTTC.

This clone appeared a few times. This chain joins TRBV6-1 and TRBJ1-1; tentatively, D is TRBD1 (6 bases). The germline V gene has CDR1 MNHNS and CDR2 SASEGT. The CDR3 sequence is 16 residues long. The germline V and J ends were trimmed by 1 base and 7 bases, with 19 bases remaining between them. This CDR3 is CASSEDGGRGGIEAFF. DNA for the CDR3: TGTGCCAGCAGTGAAGATGGGGGGAGGGGGGGGATTGAAGCTTTCTTT.

This sequence joins TRBV7-2 and TRBJ2-7; the match to TRBD1 covers 9 bases. V dropped 3 bases and J dropped 2; count of bases not matched to a gene: 2. Germline V gives CDR1 SGHTA, CDR2 FQGNSA. The CDR3 is 14 residues long. The CDR3 loop reads CASSFGQGTYEQYF. CDR3 DNA: TGTGCCAGCAGCTTTGGACAGGGGACCTACGAGCAGTACTTC.

The chain links TRBV4-2 to TRBJ2-7, with D unresolved. This CDR3 spans 14 amino acids. Germline CDR1 reads LGHNA; CDR2 reads YNFKEQ. The V end lost 6 bases, the J end lost 0 bases, and 12 bases lay between the germline ends. Here the CDR3 reads CASSLAGRSYEQYF. The CDR3 DNA reads TGTGCCAGCAGTCTCGCAGGCCGCTCCTACGAGCAGTACTTC.

This clone was recorded only once. The J gene is TRBJ1-2, the V gene TRBV19, with 7 bases aligning to TRBD1. V was pared by 4 bases and J by 4 bases, with 12 bases of the junction left unmatched. Germline lookup yields CDR1 LNHDA and CDR2 SQIVND (reference sequence). This CDR3 is 16 amino acids long. The CDR3 protein is CASSKGPGGGVYGYTF. The CDR3 DNA is TGTGCCAGTAGTAAGGGCCCAGGAGGGGGCGTCTATGGCTACACCTTC.

This chain links TRBV9 with TRBJ2-1; maybe TRBD2 (6 bases). Germline CDR1 is SGDLS and CDR2 is YYNGEE. This CDR3 contains 16 residues. Trimming cost V 0 bases and J 2 bases, with 12 bases left between them. CDR3 nucleotides: TGTGCCAGCAGCGTAGCTGGAGCGGGTACCTACAATGAGCAGTTCTTC. This sequence encodes CASSVAGAGTYNEQFF.

The chain carries TRBV6-5 and TRBJ1-3; D is perhaps TRBD1 (6 bases). CDR3 size: 15 residues. The V end lost 6 bases, the J end lost 2 bases, and 14 bases lay between the germline ends. Germline lookup yields CDR1 MNHEY and CDR2 SVGAGI. CDR3 in DNA: TGTGCCAGCAGAACTCGGGGGGCCCCTGGAAACACCATATATTTT. This codes for CASRTRGAPGNTIYF.

This clone was detected only once. The CDR3 DNA follows: TGTGCCTGGAGCCCGGGACTAGCGGGAGTTAATGAGCAGTTCTTC. This sequence encodes CAWSPGLAGVNEQFF. The chain uses TRBV30 and TRBJ2-1; 14 bases match TRBD2. J lost 7 bases, V lost 3 bases, and 5 bases had no gene match. The CDR3 extends over 15 amino acids. Germline lookup yields CDR1 GTSNPN and CDR2 SVGIG (reference sequence).

This clone has only a few counts. The rearrangement uses TRBV10-1 and TRBJ2-1; a weak D match, TRBD2 (5 bases). CDR3 length: 19 amino acids. CDR1 WNHNN and CDR2 SYGVQD come from the germline V gene (reference sequence). The ends were cut back, 0 bases at V and 0 bases at J, with 18 bases in the middle. The CDR3, as DNA: TGCGCCAGCAGTGAGTCTCGAGGTAGCGCTAGGCTCTCCTACAATGAGCAGTTCTTC. Translating it yields CASSESRGSARLSYNEQFF.

This clone was counted between two and nine times. The chain combines TRBV28 with TRBJ2-5, with D tentatively TRBD1 (5 bases). The end of the DNA is better explained by TRBJ2-7, so the J call may be wrong. The CDR3 spans 13 residues. Germline V lookup: CDR1 MDHEN, CDR2 SYDVKM. CDR3 loop: CASSLTPQGEQYF. The CDR3 DNA sequence: TGTGCCAGCAGTTTAACCCCCCAGGGCGAGCAGTACTTC.

The chain combines TRBV19 with TRBJ1-2; possibly TRBD1 for D (6 bases). The CDR3 runs 17 residues. Trimming cost V 6 bases and J 5 bases, with 25 bases left between them. Germline V CDR1 and CDR2: LNHDA, SQIVND (reference sequence). The CDR3 nucleotides are TGTGCCAGTAGCCCCGTTGGGGGGGACATAAATCTATATGGCTACACCTTC. This encodes CASSPVGGDINLYGYTF.

J is TRBJ2-1 and V is TRBV6-5; TRBD1 aligns across 12 bases. Trimming cost V 5 bases and J 5 bases; bases outside gene matches: 4. Germline V gives CDR1 MNHEY, CDR2 SVGAGI. This CDR3 has 15 residues. Here the CDR3 DNA reads TGTGCCAGCAGTGTGGGACAGGGGGCGGACAATGAGCAGTTCTTC. Translating it yields CASSVGQGADNEQFF.

In this sample, this clone turned up a few times. The chain recombines TRBV29-1 with TRBJ2-7; D possibly corresponds to TRBD2 (5 bases). Germline lookup yields CDR1 SQVTM and CDR2 ANQGSEA. V shed 4 bases and J shed 0 bases, with 7 bases lying between them. This CDR3 region has 12 residues. DNA for the CDR3: TGCAGCGTTGTCGGGAACTCCTACGAGCAGTACTTC. Protein product: CSVVGNSYEQYF.

J is TRBJ1-2 and V is TRBV6-6; maybe TRBD1 (6 bases). This CDR3 has 14 residues. Germline V gene lookup returns CDR1 MNHNY and CDR2 SVGAGI (reference sequence). Trimming stripped 0 bases from V and 8 bases from J, with 13 bases between. The CDR3 sequence is CASSYSGASQGYTF. As DNA, the CDR3 is TGTGCCAGCAGTTACTCGGGGGCGTCGCAGGGCTACACCTTC.

In this sample, this clone turned up many times. The rearrangement joins TRBV7-2 to TRBJ1-2, with no clear D. V shed 1 base and J shed 5 bases, with 14 bases lying between them. The CDR3 is 15 residues long. CDR1 is SGHTA, CDR2 FQGNSA, per germline. This chain's CDR3 is CASSLDAAAPYGYTF. In DNA, the CDR3 is TGTGCCAGCAGCTTAGATGCAGCGGCGCCGTATGGCTACACCTTC.

With respect to this clone: At the DNA level, this CDR3 is encoded by other sequences in the same sample as well. CDR3 region: CASSSGQGVGLDEQFF. The DNA of the CDR3 is TGCGCCAGCAGCTCGGGACAGGGGGTGGGGTTGGACGAGCAGTTCTTC. The rearrangement joins TRBV5-1 to TRBJ2-1; 11 bases align to TRBD1. The CDR3 extends over 16 amino acids. Germline CDR1 reads SGHRS; CDR2 reads YFSETQ. Losses at the gene ends were 3 bases for V and 10 bases for J; bases not matched to a gene: 12. Combining the CDR3 with reference TRBV5-1 and TRBJ2-1 gives the whole variable domain KAGVTQTPRYLIKTRGQQVTLSCSPISGHRSVSWYQQTPGQGLQFLFEYFSETQRNKGNFPGRFSGRQFSNSRSEMNVSTLELGDSALYLCASSSGQGVGLDEQFFGPGTRLTVL.